This T cell receptor beta chain is drawn from a study of blood T cell repertoires in COVID-19. Study at large: Collection of acute and convalescent COVID-19 samples took place in the United States, Italy and Spain.

Only in-frame clones appear in the TCRdb table, and some are missing; sequencing was by immunoSEQ multiplex PCR. The sample records 150,000 to 200,000 clones, roughly 90% being singletons. The CDR3 covers 14 residues. Germline CDR1 is MGHRA and CDR2 is YSYEKL. Trimming took 4 bases from V and 4 from J; bases not matched to a gene: 5. Sequencing was carried out using PBMCs or T cells enriched from blood (not recorded which). V usage is TRBV4-1 and J usage is TRBJ2-3; TRBD1 aligns across 7 bases. The clonotype was recovered from a human donor with acute COVID-19. The donor label of this sample is uncertain. Written as DNA, the CDR3 is TGCGCCAGCAGCCCCATACAGGGGTCAGATACGCAGTATTTT. This translates into CASSPIQGSDTQYF.